The T cell receptor (beta chain) under discussion was sequenced for a study of OX40 agonist ivuxolimab in advanced cancers. Notes on the study in general: CD4+ T cells averaged fewer expanded clones than CD8+ T cells.

In this sample, this clone turned up once. Its antigen is not identified. V shed 2 bases and J shed 4 bases, with 11 bases lying between them. Germline V CDR1 and CDR2: KGHSH, LQKENI. The CDR3 sequence is 14 residues long. Baseline was the first blood sampling point, followed by cycle 4 day 1 and cycle 7 day 1. Method: immunoSEQ multiplex PCR; TCRdb's copy keeps in-frame clones and lacks some. Counted here are some 68,000 clones, 88% occurring once; the ten biggest clones make up roughly 1%. This material consisted of CD4+ or CD8+ T cells sorted from blood, taken in a trial of the OX40 agonist ivuxolimab. The clonotype comes from an adult with an advanced solid tumor such as melanoma, head and neck, liver or kidney cancer. The V gene is TRBV18, the J gene TRBJ2-5, with a tentative D call TRBD2 (6 bases). The CDR3 nucleotides read TGTGCCAGCTCACCATTCTCCGGGAGAGAGACCCAGTACTTC. As protein: CASSPFSGRETQYF.